Listed below are T cell receptor beta chains from one sample, sequenced in a study of response to subunit inactivated influenza vaccine. A single record per CDR3 protein comes from TCRdb applying MiXCR to the RT-PCR reads. The top ten hold 29% of the sample, which has roughly 190,000 distinct CDR3 sequences, approximately 12% seen once. The same data also contributed to another study, on T cells expressing NK-cell markers.

The source was CD8+ T cells sorted from PBMCs, collected less than 13 days after vaccination. All receptors come from a man aged 45 to 65 who received an inactivated influenza vaccine. Both conserved end residues are part of each CDR3.

TRBV4-1	CASSQTSGQLSNQPQHF
TRBV10-2	CASSEGFGNEQFF
TRBV7-9	CASRRTSGNINEQFF
TRBV12-3/TRBV12-4	CASRGGLAGNEQFF
TRBV7-9	CASSLGAGGPVEQFF
TRBV6-2/TRBV6-3	CASSYSARDLWDF
TRBV10-3	CAISDPQQGHNEQFF
TRBV6-6	CASSYVPAGEAFF
TRBV13	CASSFRDTSTDTQYF
TRBV7-6	CASSLDSPGLLNTEAFF
TRBV12-3/TRBV12-4	CASRGLPRSAAADNEQFF
TRBV7-7	CASSFKGARGEKLFF
TRBV4-2	CASSRRGLDTQYF
TRBV20-1	CSARDQDSSAGYTF
TRBV7-8	CASSLITGLAGETQYF
TRBV6-2/TRBV6-3	CASSYGHFAEQYF
TRBV4-2	CASRQSGGDNSPLHF
TRBV6-2/TRBV6-3	CASSRTAEGTEAFF
TRBV5-1	CASSLGPVRGVTYEQYF
TRBV7-8	CASSLAPDRDEQYF
TRBV12-3/TRBV12-4	CASSEGGGSAEAFF
TRBV9	CASSRDRTGSRDTQYF
TRBV21-1	CARSLDERGDGYTF
TRBV11-2	CASSRYLTGGDTQYF
TRBV7-6	CASSRGPVGTDTQYF
TRBV28	CASSLTLAGGPNTGELFF
TRBV4-3	CASSPTGTANNEQFF
TRBV11-2	CASSSSQGIRYEQYF
TRBV6-5	CASSYSTVNTEAFF
TRBV7-9	CASSLGRDRGHEQFF
TRBV6-5	CASSYSLRGTTYEQYF
TRBV7-8	CATRTAYGYTF
TRBV28	CASSDLMGGRAPLHF
TRBV6-2/TRBV6-3	CASHARNTEAFF
TRBV11-2	CASSFMGTEAFF
TRBV19	CASCRGGSQPQHF
TRBV28	CASSWRDGAYEQYF
TRBV30	CAWSSTPWGVGYEQYF
TRBV5-1	CASSSVQGTNEKLFF
TRBV29-1	CSVVGQGGTQYF
TRBV7-9	CASSSAIGPRDTQYF
TRBV4-3	CASSQEAGPVEKLFF
TRBV10-3	CAINGDRDSYEQYF
TRBV28	CASSRLAGGYTGELFF
TRBV7-9	CASSLSGTYNEQFF
TRBV20-1	CSASDPGTSGIFIPREQYF
TRBV12-3/TRBV12-4	CASSPDTGELFF
TRBV7-9	CASSTGQGAFEAFF
TRBV7-6	CASSLAAGQDEQYF
TRBV7-9	CASLGIGALSRYTF
TRBV5-1	CASSLGIAGGSQETQYF